Detailed here is one T cell receptor (beta chain). V lost 0 bases and J 6 bases, leaving 24 bases between the germline ends. This CDR3 is 18 amino acids long. Germline V gene sequence: CDR1 LNHNV, CDR2 YYDKDF (reference sequence). The source of the sample is a study of blood T cell repertoires in COVID-19. Study at large: Donors in the United States, Italy and Spain gave samples during acute or convalescent COVID-19. PBMCs, B-cell-depleted T cells, or T cells were the source of the cDNA or gDNA that made up the material.

In the source study's methods: Reference gene primers were amplified, and this amplification served to estimate nucleated cell counts. Generated by immunoSEQ multiplex PCR, the TCRdb table keeps only in-frame clones and is missing some. V and J calls and clone size come straight from that table; D and trimming were deduced from the DNA. The sample records 250,000 or so clones, approximately 89% being singletons. Specimen: peripheral blood. This chain joins TRBV15 and TRBJ2-7; TRBD2 might be the D (7 bases). The TCR was taken from a woman in her thirties or forties who had recovered from COVID-19. The DNA for the CDR3 is TGTGCCACCAGCAGAGATACGAGAAGGCAGGACGGGGGGCGCGAGCAGTACTTC. Translation: CATSRDTRRQDGGREQYF.